This entry features one T cell receptor (beta chain) sequence. Antigen specificity is unknown. The junction departs from the called germline gene at one end, perhaps through a read error. The data originate from a study of molecular identifiers for immune sequencing clone quantification. Whole-study findings and limits: Clones with over 20 RNA copies captured over 97% of effector molecules but under 1% of naive ones. Reports indicate spiked Jurkat TCR RNA from one cell could be found among around 970,000 naive cells.

The CDR3 runs to 16 residues. Per the germline V gene, CDR1 is LGHNA and CDR2 is YSLEER. One entry per CDR3 protein, called by TCRdb with MiXCR from the PCR reads. The sample includes about 510,000 distinct CDR3 sequences, 20% to 25% of them seen just once. V is TRBV4-3 and J is TRBJ2-1; the match to TRBD2 covers 9 bases. The clonotype originates from a human donor in good health. Some libraries in this study had Jurkat cell RNA spiked in. Source material: naive CD8+ T cells from blood, with Jurkat cell RNA spiked in. This sample's subset: FACS-sorted CD8+CD4-CCR7+CD45RA+ naive T cells. CDR3 amino acids: CTSNQDFLAGNNEQFF. The CDR3 DNA reads TGCACCAGCAACCAAGATTTCCTAGCGGGGAACAATGAGCAGTTCTTC.